Listed below are T cell receptor beta chains from one sample, sequenced in a study of T cells in pancreatic ductal adenocarcinoma. Repertoires were generated with immunoSEQ multiplex PCR, while TCRdb's copy carries only in-frame clones and drops some. This sample has over 100,000 clones, with about 95% found just once. Sequencing input: PBMCs. Receptors originate from a human donor with pancreatic ductal adenocarcinoma. CDR3s leave out the opening cysteine and the closing phenylalanine or tryptophan. A D gene is named only where the DNA matches it firmly. Clone size is stated in some rows and not others, as once, few, many or a class when expanded.

clone_size j_call d_call v_call cdr3_aa
NA TRBJ1-2 NA TRBV19 ASSISGDVGYT
NA TRBJ2-3 NA TRBV4-3 ASSHLYGGPTDTQY
NA TRBJ2-7 TRBD2 TRBV4-2 ASSQDPGGAYEQY
NA TRBJ2-5 TRBD1 TRBV19 ASRRTGLGETQY
once TRBJ1-4 NA TRBV7-9 ASSLGGLGLANEKLF
NA TRBJ2-1 TRBD1 TRBV30 AGQGMAYNEQF
NA TRBJ2-1 NA TRBV14 ASSPLWGSSYNEQF
NA TRBJ2-3 NA TRBV5-1 ASSLLSRPRGDTQY
NA TRBJ2-1 NA TRBV19 ASSIPGLRKNEQF
NA TRBJ2-7 NA TRBV5-4 ASSLSLGALGDEQY
NA TRBJ2-1 NA TRBV19 ASTPHGLQDAVRPNEQF
once TRBJ2-1 TRBD2 TRBV2 ASSGGTRGRDEQF
NA TRBJ1-2 NA TRBV9 ASTRGTISPHGYT
NA TRBJ2-7 NA TRBV30 AWSVSGTTEQY
NA TRBJ2-6 NA TRBV27 ASSLVSAGANVLT
NA TRBJ2-5 NA TRBV28 ASSLGGRETQY
NA TRBJ2-3 TRBD2 TRBV19 ASSIDGLAGGTDTQY
NA TRBJ2-7 TRBD1 TRBV10-1 ASSDLGTGSYEQY
NA TRBJ2-3 NA TRBV6-6 ASSYLQRPSTDTQY
NA TRBJ2-1 NA TRBV7-7 ASSLGTYNEQF
once TRBJ2-1 TRBD2 TRBV4-3 ASSQLAGEINEQF
NA TRBJ1-2 TRBD1 TRBV28 ASSSDPSGGSHYGYT
few TRBJ1-5 NA TRBV4-1 ASSQERGGRQPQH
NA TRBJ2-2 NA TRBV14 ASSQDIQGTGELF
NA TRBJ2-5 NA TRBV6-5 ASKRGHMQETQY
NA TRBJ2-3 NA TRBV2 ASSTLFTGSDTQY
NA TRBJ2-3 NA TRBV4-3 ASSQFHRLGADTQY